The next 27 T cell receptor beta chains were all read from a single sample in a study of blood T cell repertoires in COVID-19. TCRdb's table, derived via immunoSEQ multiplex PCR, lists solely in-frame clones and lacks some. The sample has around 80,000 clones, about 82% seen once; the top ten hold around a tenth. The sequencing sample was made of peripheral blood. Receptors were obtained from a man in his fifties or sixties with COVID-19, enrolled during active disease.

The chain couples TRBV3-1 (or the pseudogene TRBV3-2) to TRBJ2-1; TRBD1 aligns across 9 bases. The J segment lost 9 bases and the V segment lost 1 base, leaving 7 bases of the junction unmatched. This CDR3 has 15 residues. From germline, CDR1 is LGHDT and CDR2 YNNKEL (reference sequence). CDR3 in amino acids: CASSQGPGTGIEQFF. CDR3 nucleotides: TGTGCCAGCAGCCAAGGGCCCGGGACAGGGATTGAGCAGTTCTTC.

V is TRBV19 and J is TRBJ1-4, with 7 bases matching TRBD1. Germline assignment: CDR1 LNHDA and CDR2 SQIVND (reference sequence). CDR3 length: 13 amino acids. The J segment lost 5 bases and the V segment lost 8 bases, leaving 5 bases of the junction unmatched. The chain's CDR3 is CASRRDSNEKLFF. The CDR3 region has the DNA TGTGCCAGTCGCCGGGACAGCAATGAAAAACTGTTTTTT.

This chain connects TRBV28 to TRBJ1-3; D unresolved. Germline loops: CDR1 MDHEN, CDR2 SYDVKM. The CDR3 sequence is 14 residues long. Trimming took off 11 bases at V and 0 bases at J, with 14 bases between the two ends. The CDR3 DNA is TGTGCCTCAAAGGTAGGAGGCTCTGGAAACACCATATATTTT. This codes for CASKVGGSGNTIYF.

The chain links TRBV30 to TRBJ1-1, with 7 bases matching TRBD1. The germline V gene has CDR1 GTSNPN and CDR2 SVGIG (reference sequence). V lost 5 bases to trimming and J lost 8 bases; unmatched junction nucleotides: 5. This CDR3 has 11 residues. The CDR3: CAWVDRAEAFF. CDR3 coding DNA: TGTGCCTGGGTTGACAGGGCCGAAGCTTTCTTT. The whole variable domain, remainder taken from reference TRBV30 and TRBJ1-1, is SQTIHQWPATLVQPVGSPLSLECTVEGTSNPNLYWYRQAAGRGLQLLFYSVGIGQISSEVPQNLSASRPQDRQFILSSKKLLLSDSGFYLCAWVDRAEAFFGQGTRLTVV.

This clone was picked up one time. This chain joins TRBV5-4 and TRBJ2-1; TRBD2 aligns across 9 bases. Trimming removed 7 bases from V and 8 bases from J; junction bases left unmatched: 7. CDR1 and CDR2 (germline): SGHNT, YYREEE (reference sequence). The CDR3 has 13 amino acids. The CDR3 bases are TGTGCCAGCCACCTAGCGGGATGGGATGAGCAGTTCTTC. Amino acids: CASHLAGWDEQFF.

The genes are TRBV21-1 and TRBJ2-1; the DNA was not compared with TRBD2, the D call given in the table. TRBV21-1 is classified as a pseudogene. The CDR3 is made up of 22 amino acids. As DNA, the CDR3 is TGTGCCAGCAGCCGACTATTTAGGGACTCGCGACGTACCCGGAGCTCCTACAATGAGCAGTTCTTC. Amino acid sequence: CASSRLFRDSRRTRSSYNEQFF.

The sample holds a few counts of this clone. V usage is TRBV19 and J usage is TRBJ2-5; 12 bases fit TRBD1. CDR3 length: 15 amino acids. Trimming cost V 5 bases and J 5 bases; bases outside gene matches: 6. The germline V gene encodes CDR1 LNHDA and CDR2 SQIVND (reference sequence). In nucleotides, the CDR3 is TGTGCCAGTAGTGGGACAGGGGGCCGGGGGGAGACCCAGTACTTC. Protein product: CASSGTGGRGETQYF.

This chain joins TRBV28 and TRBJ1-1; D not resolved. V was cut by 2 bases and J by 1 base, with 11 bases left in between. Germline CDR1 MDHEN, CDR2 SYDVKM. CDR3 size: 15 residues. The CDR3 loop reads CASSLGRAGNTEAFF. CDR3 DNA sequence: TGTGCCAGCAGTTTAGGGAGGGCCGGGAACACTGAAGCTTTCTTT.

This rearrangement joins TRBV7-6 to TRBJ1-2, with 9 bases fitting TRBD1. The ends lost 5 bases at V and 7 bases at J; junction bases unmatched: 5. Germline V gene data show CDR1 as SGHVS and CDR2 as FNYEAQ. The CDR3 runs 13 residues. The CDR3 loop reads CASSAPGQGGYTF. The DNA for the CDR3 is TGTGCCAGCAGCGCTCCGGGACAGGGTGGCTACACCTTC.

J is TRBJ2-5 and V is TRBV10-2; TRBD1 matches at 8 bases. V shed 6 bases and J 5 bases; nucleotides not matched to a gene: 8. The germline V gene has CDR1 WSHSY and CDR2 SAAADI. The CDR3 has 14 residues. CDR3: CASRTQGGLETQYF. CDR3 DNA: TGCGCCAGCAGAACACAGGGGGGTTTGGAGACCCAGTACTTC.

This sequence joins TRBV7-2 and TRBJ2-3; 11 nucleotides align to TRBD2. Germline CDR1 and CDR2: SGHTA and FQGNSA. CDR3 length: 16 residues. V lost 1 base and J lost 4; bases outside the gene matches: 4. The CDR3 nucleotides read TGTGCCAGCAGCTTAGTAGCGGGAGGGGGACCAGATACGCAGTATTTT. As protein: CASSLVAGGGPDTQYF.

This chain connects TRBV28 to TRBJ2-1; 7 bases line up with TRBD1. CDR1 and CDR2 from the germline V gene are MDHEN and SYDVKM. V lost 3 bases and J lost 4; bases outside the gene matches: 3. There are 14 residues in the CDR3. The CDR3 DNA sequence: TGTGCCAGCAGTTTCCAGGGACAGTACAATGAGCAGTTCTTC. It is translated as CASSFQGQYNEQFF.

This chain joins TRBV5-1 and TRBJ2-6; D gene uncertain. Germline CDR1 is SGHRS and CDR2 is YFSETQ. V was trimmed by 5 bases and J by 0 bases, leaving 3 bases between them. This CDR3 region has 13 residues. The chain's CDR3 is CASSYSGANVLTF. In DNA form, the CDR3 reads TGCGCCAGCAGTTACTCTGGGGCCAACGTCCTGACTTTC.

The chain links TRBV19 to TRBJ2-7, with 8 bases that match TRBD2. Per germline, CDR1 LNHDA and CDR2 SQIVND (reference sequence). Trimming took 5 bases from V and 4 from J; bases not matched to a gene: 4. The CDR3 is 13 residues long. The chain's CDR3 is CASSSTSAYEQYF. The CDR3 DNA sequence: TGTGCCAGTAGTTCGACTAGCGCGTACGAGCAGTACTTC.

This clone was seen a single time. The genes are TRBV15 and TRBJ1-3; TRBD1 aligns across 10 bases. The CDR3 sequence is 15 residues long. Germline V gives CDR1 LNHNV, CDR2 YYDKDF (reference sequence). The J segment lost 4 bases and the V segment lost 5 bases, leaving 5 bases of the junction unmatched. CDR3 DNA: TGTGCCACCAGCGCGACAGGGGGCGAAGGAAACACCATATATTTT. It is translated as CATSATGGEGNTIYF.

The chain employs TRBV2 and TRBJ1-5; the D is unclear. Germline-derived CDR1 and CDR2 are SNHLY and FYNNEI. V was shortened by 4 bases and J by 4 bases, with 5 bases between the two germline ends. The length of the CDR3 is 12 residues. The CDR3 sequence: CASSAGNQPQHF. CDR3 DNA: TGTGCCAGCAGTGCCGGTAATCAGCCCCAGCATTTT.

This chain uses TRBV6-5 with TRBJ1-6; D gene unclear. Between the trimmed V and J ends, which lost 6 bases and 5 bases, there was a span of 8 bases. Germline loops: CDR1 MNHEY, CDR2 SVGAGI. The CDR3 totals 13 residues. The CDR3 nucleotides are TGTGCCAGCAGCACGTCGGATAATTCACCCCTCCACTTT. Amino acid sequence: CASSTSDNSPLHF.

This clone appeared a few times. J is TRBJ2-7 and V is TRBV7-9; perhaps TRBD1 as D (6 bases). This CDR3 is 15 amino acids long. CDR1 SEHNR and CDR2 FQNEAQ come from the germline V gene (reference sequence). Trimming removed 4 bases at V and 0 bases at J, with 13 bases between. The CDR3 protein is CASSSRTDSSYEQYF. DNA for the CDR3: TGTGCCAGCAGCTCCCGGACGGACAGCTCCTACGAGCAGTACTTC.

The J gene is TRBJ2-4, the V gene TRBV5-4; 11 bases match TRBD2. The CDR3 extends over 13 amino acids. The germline V gene has CDR1 SGHNT and CDR2 YYREEE (reference sequence). J was trimmed by 10 bases and V by 1 base; bases with no gene match: 1. The CDR3 loop reads CASSLRLAGIQYF. DNA of the CDR3: TGTGCCAGCAGCTTGAGACTAGCGGGAATTCAGTACTTC.

The rearrangement joins TRBV29-1 to TRBJ1-2; TRBD1 agrees at 7 bases. Trimming removed 6 bases from V and 2 bases from J; junction bases left unmatched: 3. The germline V gene encodes CDR1 SQVTM and CDR2 ANQGSEA. CDR3 length: 12 residues. The CDR3 sequence is CSVVTGNYGYTF. The CDR3 region has the DNA TGCAGCGTGGTGACAGGGAACTATGGCTACACCTTC.

This clone appeared once. The V and J genes are TRBV10-2 and TRBJ2-7, with D maybe TRBD2 (6 bases). CDR3 length: 15 residues. V lost 9 bases and J lost 0, with 18 bases in between. Germline CDR1 and CDR2: WSHSY and SAAADI. CDR3 residues: CASPPGRLVSYEQYF. The CDR3 DNA sequence: TGCGCCAGTCCTCCCGGAAGACTAGTCTCCTACGAGCAGTACTTC.

This clone was seen a few times. This sequence joins TRBV7-9 and TRBJ2-1, with D possibly being TRBD2 (5 bases). This CDR3 has 15 amino acids. Trimming removed 3 bases at V and 2 bases at J, with 11 bases between. Looked up from germline, CDR1 is SEHNR and CDR2 is FQNEAQ (reference sequence). CDR3 DNA sequence: TGTGCCAGCAGCTTCAGCGGCTCCCCCTACAATGAGCAGTTCTTC. Protein: CASSFSGSPYNEQFF. The entire variable domain, with the rest obtained from reference TRBV7-9 and TRBJ2-1, is as follows: DTGVSQNPRHKITKRGQNVTFRCDPISEHNRLYWYRQTLGQGPEFLTYFQNEAQLEKSRLLSDRFSAERPKGSFSTLEIQRTEQGDSAMYLCASSFSGSPYNEQFFGPGTRLTVL.

The chain links TRBV9 to TRBJ2-2; TRBD1 matches 7 bases. CDR1 and CDR2 (germline): SGDLS, YYNGEE. J lost 6 bases, V lost 3 bases, and 8 bases had no gene match. The CDR3 has 15 amino acids. The CDR3 reads CASSARQGISGELFF. CDR3 nucleotide sequence: TGTGCCAGCAGCGCCAGACAGGGCATATCCGGGGAGCTGTTTTTT.

CDR3: CASSLGPSGSERHEQFF. In DNA form, the CDR3 reads TGCGCCAGCAGCTTGGGTCCCAGCGGGAGCGAACGACATGAGCAGTTCTTC. The V and J genes are TRBV5-1 and TRBJ2-1, with 8 bases fitting TRBD2. The CDR3 has 17 amino acids. V trimming: 0 bases; J trimming: 8 bases; junction bases outside the gene matches: 13. Germline V gene lookup returns CDR1 SGHRS and CDR2 YFSETQ.

The chain recombines TRBV7-2 with TRBJ1-1; 10 positions match TRBD1. Losses at the gene ends were 4 bases for V and 3 bases for J; bases not matched to a gene: 5. The CDR3 spans 15 residues. Germline V gene sequence: CDR1 SGHTA, CDR2 FQGNSA. The CDR3 sequence: CASSWPGTGDTEAFF. In nucleotides, the CDR3 is TGTGCCAGCAGCTGGCCCGGGACAGGGGACACTGAAGCTTTCTTT.

The V and J genes are TRBV10-3 and TRBJ2-7; TRBD2 matches at 9 bases. The CDR3 is 15 residues long. Germline-derived CDR1 and CDR2 are ENHRY and SYGVKD. V lost 2 bases and J lost 4; bases outside the gene matches: 6. CDR3 DNA sequence: TGTGCCATCAGTGAGCCTAGCGGGATAAAATACGAGCAGTACTTC. Translation gives CAISEPSGIKYEQYF.

The chain joins TRBV2 to TRBJ2-7; 9 positions match TRBD2. This CDR3 region has 17 residues. The germline CDR1 and CDR2 sequences are SNHLY and FYNNEI. V lost 7 bases to trimming and J lost 0 bases; unmatched junction nucleotides: 13. The CDR3 reads CASKLLAGTSISYEQYF. The CDR3 bases are TGTGCCAGCAAACTGCTAGCGGGAACTTCGATCTCCTACGAGCAGTACTTC.